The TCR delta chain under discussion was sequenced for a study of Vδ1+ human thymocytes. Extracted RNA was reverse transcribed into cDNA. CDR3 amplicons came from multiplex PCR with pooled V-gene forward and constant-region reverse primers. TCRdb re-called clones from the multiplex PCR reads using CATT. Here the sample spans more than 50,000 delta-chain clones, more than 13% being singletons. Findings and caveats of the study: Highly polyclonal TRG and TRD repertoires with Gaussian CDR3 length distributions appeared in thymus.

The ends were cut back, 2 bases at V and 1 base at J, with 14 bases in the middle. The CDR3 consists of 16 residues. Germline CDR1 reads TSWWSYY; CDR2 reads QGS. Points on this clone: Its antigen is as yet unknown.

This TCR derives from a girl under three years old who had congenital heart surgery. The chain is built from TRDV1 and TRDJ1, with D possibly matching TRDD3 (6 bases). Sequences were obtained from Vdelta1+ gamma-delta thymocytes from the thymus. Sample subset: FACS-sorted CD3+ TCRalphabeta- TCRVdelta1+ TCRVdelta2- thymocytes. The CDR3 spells CALGEGKGGLTDKLIF. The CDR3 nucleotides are TGTGCTCTTGGGGAAGGCAAGGGGGGACTCACCGATAAACTCATCTTT.